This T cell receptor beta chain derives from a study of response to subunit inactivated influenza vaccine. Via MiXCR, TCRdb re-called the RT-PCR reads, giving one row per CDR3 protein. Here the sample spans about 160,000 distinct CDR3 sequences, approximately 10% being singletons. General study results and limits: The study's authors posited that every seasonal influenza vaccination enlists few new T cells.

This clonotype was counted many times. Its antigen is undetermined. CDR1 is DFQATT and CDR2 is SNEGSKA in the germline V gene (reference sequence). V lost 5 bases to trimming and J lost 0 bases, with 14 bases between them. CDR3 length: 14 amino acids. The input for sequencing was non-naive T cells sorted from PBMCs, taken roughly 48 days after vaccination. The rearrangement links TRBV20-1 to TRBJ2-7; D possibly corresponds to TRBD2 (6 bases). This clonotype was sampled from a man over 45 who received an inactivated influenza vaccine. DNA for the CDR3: TGCAGTGCTTTAGGCGGGACCAACTCCTACGAGCAGTACTTC. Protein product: CSALGGTNSYEQYF.